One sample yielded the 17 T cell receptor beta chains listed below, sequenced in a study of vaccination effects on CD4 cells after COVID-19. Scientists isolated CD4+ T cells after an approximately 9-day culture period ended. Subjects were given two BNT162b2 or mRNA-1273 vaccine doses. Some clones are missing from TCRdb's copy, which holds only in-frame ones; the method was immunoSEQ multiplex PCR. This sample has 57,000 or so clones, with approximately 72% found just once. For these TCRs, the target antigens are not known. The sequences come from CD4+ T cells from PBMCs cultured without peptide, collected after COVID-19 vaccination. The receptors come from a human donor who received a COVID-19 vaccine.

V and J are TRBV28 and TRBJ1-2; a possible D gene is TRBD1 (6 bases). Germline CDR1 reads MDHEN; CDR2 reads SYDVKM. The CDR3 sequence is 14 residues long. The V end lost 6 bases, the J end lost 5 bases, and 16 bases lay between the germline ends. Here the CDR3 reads CASSDTQQGYGYTF. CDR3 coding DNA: TGTGCCAGCAGCGATACCCAACAGGGTTATGGCTACACCTTC.

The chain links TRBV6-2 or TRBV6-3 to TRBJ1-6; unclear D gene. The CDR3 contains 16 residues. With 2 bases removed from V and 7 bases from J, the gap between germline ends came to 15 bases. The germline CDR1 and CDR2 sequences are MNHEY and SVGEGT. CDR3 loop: CASSYPLGSTNSPLHF. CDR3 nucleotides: TGTGCCAGCAGTTACCCGCTCGGGTCAACCAATTCACCCCTCCACTTT.

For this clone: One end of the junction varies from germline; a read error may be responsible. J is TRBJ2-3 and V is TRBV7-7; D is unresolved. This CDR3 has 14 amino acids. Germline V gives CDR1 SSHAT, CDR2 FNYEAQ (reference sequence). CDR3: CASSLAQGTDTQYF. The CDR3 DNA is TGTGCTAGCAGCTTAGCTCAGGGCACAGATACGCAGTATTTT. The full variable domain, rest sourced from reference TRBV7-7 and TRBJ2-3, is GAGVSQSPRYKVTKRGQDVTLRCDPISSHATLYWYQQALGQGPEFLTYFNYEAQPDKSGLPSDRFSAERPEGSISTLTIQRTEQRDSAMYRCASSLAQGTDTQYFGPGTRLTVL.

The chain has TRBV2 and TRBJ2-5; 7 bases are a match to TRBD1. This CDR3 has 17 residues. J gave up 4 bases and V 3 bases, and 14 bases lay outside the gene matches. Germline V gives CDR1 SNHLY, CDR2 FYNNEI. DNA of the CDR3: TGTGCCAGCAGTGAGGGAGAGGGACAGTTCTTGGGAGAGACCCAGTACTTC. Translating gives CASSEGEGQFLGETQYF.

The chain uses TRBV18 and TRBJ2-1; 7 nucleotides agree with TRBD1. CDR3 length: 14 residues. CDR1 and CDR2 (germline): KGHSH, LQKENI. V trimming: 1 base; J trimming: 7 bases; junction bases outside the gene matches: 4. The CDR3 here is CASSPRTGRNEQFF. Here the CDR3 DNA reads TGTGCCAGCTCACCACGGACAGGCCGAAATGAGCAGTTCTTC.

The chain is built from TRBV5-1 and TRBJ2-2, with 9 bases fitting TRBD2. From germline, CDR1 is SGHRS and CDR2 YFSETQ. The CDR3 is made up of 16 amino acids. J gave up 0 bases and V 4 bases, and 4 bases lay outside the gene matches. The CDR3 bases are TGCGCCAGCAGCCCGACTAGCGGTACGAACACCGGGGAGCTGTTTTTT. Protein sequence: CASSPTSGTNTGELFF.

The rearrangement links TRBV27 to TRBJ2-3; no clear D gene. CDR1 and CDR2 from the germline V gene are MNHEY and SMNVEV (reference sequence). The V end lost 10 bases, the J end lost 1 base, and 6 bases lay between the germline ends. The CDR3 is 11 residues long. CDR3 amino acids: CANQGTDTQYF. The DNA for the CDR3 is TGTGCCAACCAGGGCACAGATACGCAGTATTTT.

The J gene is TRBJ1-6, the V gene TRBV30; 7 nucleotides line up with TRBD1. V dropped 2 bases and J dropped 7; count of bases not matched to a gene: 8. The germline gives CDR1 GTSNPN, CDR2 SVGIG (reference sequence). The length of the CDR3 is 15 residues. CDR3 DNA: TGTGCCTGGAGTTTGATTGGGACAGCGAATTCACCCCTCCACTTT. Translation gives CAWSLIGTANSPLHF.

CDR3 amino acids: CASTTDRGWALNTEAFF. Written as DNA, the CDR3 is TGTGCCAGCACCACGGACAGGGGATGGGCTTTGAACACTGAAGCTTTCTTT. V usage is TRBV27 and J usage is TRBJ1-1; 9 nucleotides align to TRBD1. The CDR3 covers 17 residues. CDR1 and CDR2 (germline): MNHEY, SMNVEV (reference sequence). V lost 7 bases, J lost 0 bases, and 12 bases stayed unmatched.

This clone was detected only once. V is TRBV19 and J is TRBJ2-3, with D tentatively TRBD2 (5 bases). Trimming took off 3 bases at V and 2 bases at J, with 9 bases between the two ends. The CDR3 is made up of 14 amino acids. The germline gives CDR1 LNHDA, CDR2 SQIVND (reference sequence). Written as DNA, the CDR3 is TGTGCCAGTAGTATCCGGGGAAACACAGATACGCAGTATTTT. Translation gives CASSIRGNTDTQYF.

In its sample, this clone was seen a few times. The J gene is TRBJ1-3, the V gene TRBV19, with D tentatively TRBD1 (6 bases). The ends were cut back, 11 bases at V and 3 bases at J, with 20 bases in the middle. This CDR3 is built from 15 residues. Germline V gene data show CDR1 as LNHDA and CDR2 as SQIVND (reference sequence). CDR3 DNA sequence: TGTGCCTGCCAAGATGGGGGCGCTGGTGGAAACACCATATATTTT. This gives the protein CACQDGGAGGNTIYF.

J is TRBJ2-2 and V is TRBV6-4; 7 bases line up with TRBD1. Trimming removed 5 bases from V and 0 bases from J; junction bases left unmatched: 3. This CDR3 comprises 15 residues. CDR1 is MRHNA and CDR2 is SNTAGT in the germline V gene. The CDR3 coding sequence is TGTGCCAGCAGTCCCGGGACAGCGAACACCGGGGAGCTGTTTTTT. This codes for CASSPGTANTGELFF.

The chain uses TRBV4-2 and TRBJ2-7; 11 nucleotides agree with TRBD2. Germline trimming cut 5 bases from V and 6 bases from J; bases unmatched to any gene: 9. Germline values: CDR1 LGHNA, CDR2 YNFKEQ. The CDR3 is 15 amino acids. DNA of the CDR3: TGTGCCAGCAGCTTAGCGGGAGGGCCTCTGGGCGAGCAGTACTTC. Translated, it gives CASSLAGGPLGEQYF.

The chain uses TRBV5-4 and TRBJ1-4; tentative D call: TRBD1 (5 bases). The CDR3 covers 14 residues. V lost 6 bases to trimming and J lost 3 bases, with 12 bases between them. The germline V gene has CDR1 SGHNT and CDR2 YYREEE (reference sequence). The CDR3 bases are TGTGCCAGCAAACGGGACGGACCTAATGAAAAACTGTTTTTT. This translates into CASKRDGPNEKLFF.

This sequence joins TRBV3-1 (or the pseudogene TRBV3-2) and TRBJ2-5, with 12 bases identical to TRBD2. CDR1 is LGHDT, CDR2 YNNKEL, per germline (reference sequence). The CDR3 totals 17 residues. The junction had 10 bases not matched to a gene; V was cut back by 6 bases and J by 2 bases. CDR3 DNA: TGTGCCAGCAGTCGAACTCGCGGACTAGCGGGGCAAGAGACCCAGTACTTC. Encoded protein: CASSRTRGLAGQETQYF.

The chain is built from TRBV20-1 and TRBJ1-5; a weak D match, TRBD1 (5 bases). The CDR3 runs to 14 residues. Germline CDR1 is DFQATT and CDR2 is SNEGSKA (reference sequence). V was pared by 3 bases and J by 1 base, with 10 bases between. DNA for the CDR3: TGCAGTGCTAGTGTCGGGGCGAGCAATCAGCCCCAGCATTTT. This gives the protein CSASVGASNQPQHF.

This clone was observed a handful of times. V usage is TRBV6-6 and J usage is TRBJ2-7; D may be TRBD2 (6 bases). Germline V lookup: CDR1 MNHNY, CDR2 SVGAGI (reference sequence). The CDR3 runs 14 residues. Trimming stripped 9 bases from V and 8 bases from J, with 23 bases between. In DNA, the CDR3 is TGTGCCAGGGGATTACTAGCACCGCCCGGCAAGCAGTACTTC. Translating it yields CARGLLAPPGKQYF.